A selection of T cell receptor beta chains follows, all from one sample in a study of CXCR3-negative and CXCR3-positive naive CD8 T cells. From the 5' RACE reads, TCRdb lists one entry per CDR3 protein and no DNA. The table lists about 50,000 distinct CDR3 sequences. The specimen sequenced was naive CXCR3+ CD8+ T cells from blood. The receptors derive from a human donor in good health. Some clones in this sample may be carry-over from other donors' samples. Each CDR3 is given with its conserved first and last residue. Clone size is shown for a subset of rows, as once, few, many or a class of expanded clone.

j_gene: TRBJ2-7
v_gene: TRBV12-3/TRBV12-4
abundance: .
CDR3aa: CASRSSGGDTYEQYF

j_gene: TRBJ2-7
v_gene: TRBV3-1
abundance: .
CDR3aa: CASSLLDRVYEQYF

j_gene: TRBJ2-1
v_gene: TRBV6-5
abundance: .
CDR3aa: CASSTPGLEDEQLF

j_gene: TRBJ1-2
v_gene: TRBV4-3
abundance: .
CDR3aa: CASSQDRLPGGGYTF

j_gene: TRBJ2-2
v_gene: TRBV20-1
abundance: .
CDR3aa: CSARDSRRNTGELFF

j_gene: TRBJ2-5
v_gene: TRBV5-1
abundance: .
CDR3aa: CASSLPGLSPQETQYF

j_gene: TRBJ2-1
v_gene: TRBV27
abundance: .
CDR3aa: CASSFLQGSSYNEQFF

j_gene: TRBJ2-7
v_gene: TRBV27
abundance: .
CDR3aa: CASSYRDTYEQYF

j_gene: TRBJ2-7
v_gene: TRBV7-9
abundance: .
CDR3aa: CASSSTGLDYEQYF

j_gene: TRBJ1-1
v_gene: TRBV29-1
abundance: .
CDR3aa: CSVGTTGGADTEAFF

j_gene: TRBJ2-2
v_gene: TRBV2
abundance: .
CDR3aa: CASSVGNGELFF

j_gene: TRBJ2-5
v_gene: TRBV27
abundance: .
CDR3aa: CASSFGLAGERGTQYF

j_gene: TRBJ1-1
v_gene: TRBV7-9
abundance: .
CDR3aa: CASSLSFGTGTEAFF

j_gene: TRBJ2-5
v_gene: TRBV28
abundance: .
CDR3aa: CASIDGQGDQETQYF

j_gene: TRBJ2-1
v_gene: TRBV19
abundance: .
CDR3aa: CASSADSRGEQFF

j_gene: TRBJ1-1
v_gene: TRBV5-1
abundance: .
CDR3aa: CASSPYGGEETEAFF

j_gene: TRBJ2-7
v_gene: TRBV28
abundance: .
CDR3aa: CASSDLKYEQYF

j_gene: TRBJ2-7
v_gene: TRBV5-1
abundance: .
CDR3aa: CASSPRQGTYYEQYF

j_gene: TRBJ1-4
v_gene: TRBV2
abundance: .
CDR3aa: CASSEALGRTNEKLFF

j_gene: TRBJ2-7
v_gene: TRBV7-9
abundance: .
CDR3aa: CASSLSNEQYF

j_gene: TRBJ2-5
v_gene: TRBV29-1
abundance: .
CDR3aa: CSEGLLNQETQYF

j_gene: TRBJ1-1
v_gene: TRBV7-8
abundance: .
CDR3aa: CASSLGNGGVTEAFF

j_gene: TRBJ2-7
v_gene: TRBV20-1
abundance: .
CDR3aa: CSAEGQGTYEQYF

j_gene: TRBJ2-3
v_gene: TRBV6-2/TRBV6-3
abundance: .
CDR3aa: CASAGARMDTQYF

j_gene: TRBJ2-7
v_gene: TRBV12-3/TRBV12-4
abundance: .
CDR3aa: CASRHPYRSYEQYF

j_gene: TRBJ2-2
v_gene: TRBV28
abundance: .
CDR3aa: CASKDYTNTGELFF

j_gene: TRBJ2-2
v_gene: TRBV7-8
abundance: .
CDR3aa: CASSFARDRLNTGELFF

j_gene: TRBJ2-1
v_gene: TRBV3-1
abundance: .
CDR3aa: CASEKLAARGNEQFF

j_gene: TRBJ2-3
v_gene: TRBV7-3
abundance: .
CDR3aa: CASSLLGGTTDTQYF

j_gene: TRBJ2-3
v_gene: TRBV29-1
abundance: .
CDR3aa: CSVDGHQLSGDTQYF

j_gene: TRBJ2-2
v_gene: TRBV7-6
abundance: medium-sized
CDR3aa: CASSSLETGELFF

j_gene: TRBJ2-1
v_gene: TRBV12-5
abundance: .
CDR3aa: CASALGGGINEQFF

j_gene: TRBJ2-7
v_gene: TRBV4-3
abundance: .
CDR3aa: CASSQDPQGVYEQYF

j_gene: TRBJ2-3
v_gene: TRBV12-3/TRBV12-4
abundance: .
CDR3aa: CASNVDEGPDTQYF

j_gene: TRBJ1-6
v_gene: TRBV12-3/TRBV12-4
abundance: .
CDR3aa: CASSLGGTPGNSPLHF

j_gene: TRBJ2-1
v_gene: TRBV5-1
abundance: .
CDR3aa: CASSLGLSSYNEQFF

j_gene: TRBJ2-1
v_gene: TRBV28
abundance: .
CDR3aa: CASSFRGDRNEQFF

j_gene: TRBJ1-6
v_gene: TRBV7-2
abundance: .
CDR3aa: CASRHNRQDTSYNSPLHF

j_gene: TRBJ2-7
v_gene: TRBV7-6
abundance: .
CDR3aa: CASSSRVGYEQYF

j_gene: TRBJ1-5
v_gene: TRBV6-2/TRBV6-3
abundance: .
CDR3aa: CASSYSTGEPYSNQPQHF

j_gene: TRBJ2-3
v_gene: TRBV7-9
abundance: .
CDR3aa: CASSSLAGADVITQYF

j_gene: TRBJ2-3
v_gene: TRBV15
abundance: .
CDR3aa: CATSRDFQGPGGPDTQYF

j_gene: TRBJ2-1
v_gene: TRBV27
abundance: .
CDR3aa: CASSFPGVAYNEQFF

j_gene: TRBJ1-2
v_gene: TRBV7-9
abundance: .
CDR3aa: CASSGRAGLNYGYTF

j_gene: TRBJ1-6
v_gene: TRBV3-1
abundance: .
CDR3aa: CASSQGWLGTERLHF

j_gene: TRBJ2-1
v_gene: TRBV11-2
abundance: .
CDR3aa: CASSSYQGLAENNEQFF

j_gene: TRBJ1-1
v_gene: TRBV29-1
abundance: .
CDR3aa: CSVAGAGASATEAFF

j_gene: TRBJ2-7
v_gene: TRBV4-3
abundance: .
CDR3aa: CASSLGYPSSYEQYF